This T cell receptor beta chain was profiled in a study of T-cell reconstitution after alpha-beta-depleted transplantation in children. Study observations and caveats: The study reportedly traced alpha-beta T cells about two months after transplant to several hundred expanded graft clones.

V lost 6 bases and J lost 0, with 15 bases in between. This CDR3 comprises 15 residues. Germline CDR1 SQVTM, CDR2 ANQGSEA. Preparation of the TCRbeta library involved a method that used unique molecular identifiers. TCRdb re-derived calls from the PCR reads in MiXCR, one entry per CDR3 protein. Here the sample spans about 640,000 distinct CDR3 sequences, over 10% being singletons. To note about this clonotype: Its antigen is not known.

J is TRBJ2-1 and V is TRBV29-1; TRBD1 or TRBD2 may be the D gene (6 bases each). The sample in question was PBMCs, mostly from graft donor cells, obtained 360 days after TCRalphabeta/CD19-depleted stem cell transplant. This receptor was identified in a male patient between 5 and 17 years old who had a stem cell transplant for acute myeloid leukemia, so the T cells may come from the graft donor. CDR3 nucleotides: TGCAGCGTCGGAGGAGGGGGAAGCTCCTACAATGAGCAGTTCTTC. Amino acid sequence: CSVGGGGSSYNEQFF.